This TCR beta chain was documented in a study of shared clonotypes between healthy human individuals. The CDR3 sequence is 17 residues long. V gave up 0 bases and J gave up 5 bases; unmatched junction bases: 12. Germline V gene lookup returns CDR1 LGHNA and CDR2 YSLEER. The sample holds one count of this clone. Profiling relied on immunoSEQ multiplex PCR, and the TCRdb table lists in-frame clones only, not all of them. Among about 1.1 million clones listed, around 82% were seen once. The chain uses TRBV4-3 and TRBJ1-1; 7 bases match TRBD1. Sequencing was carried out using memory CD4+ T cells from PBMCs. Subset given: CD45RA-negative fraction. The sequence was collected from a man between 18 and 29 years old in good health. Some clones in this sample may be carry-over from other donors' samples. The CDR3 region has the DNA TGCGCCAGCAGCCAAGATCATCGGGACAGCCAGGGAACTGAAGCTTTCTTT. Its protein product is CASSQDHRDSQGTEAFF.